These 3 T cell receptor beta chains came from one sample sequenced in a study of PD-1 blockade in mismatch repair-deficient tumors. Clones were read by immunoSEQ multiplex PCR, and TCRdb kept only the in-frame ones, dropping some. Among just over 25,000 clones listed, around 85% were seen once. Sequencing was performed on PBMCs, taken before pembrolizumab treatment. These receptors were taken from an adult with mismatch repair-deficient cancer.

The chain joins TRBV28 to TRBJ1-5, with a possible D match to TRBD1 (6 bases). CDR1 and CDR2 (germline): MDHEN, SYDVKM. This CDR3 spans 18 amino acids. Trimming took off 3 bases at V and 2 bases at J, with 20 bases between the two ends. Here the CDR3 reads CASSFSPGEGSGNQPQHF. Here the CDR3 DNA reads TGTGCCAGCAGTTTTTCCCCAGGGGAAGGTTCGGGCAATCAGCCCCAGCATTTT.

This clone has just one count. V is TRBV28 and J is TRBJ2-5, with unresolved D. The CDR3 spans 13 residues. The V gene's germline CDR1 is MDHEN and CDR2 SYDVKM. Trimming left V 8 bases short and J 1 base short, with 11 bases between. The CDR3 DNA reads as TGTGCCAGCCGTCATCCCGGCCAAGAGACCCAGTACTTC. It encodes CASRHPGQETQYF.

This rearrangement joins TRBV12-5 to TRBJ2-3, with 7 positions matching TRBD2. The CDR3 has 15 amino acids. Germline trimming cut 5 bases from V and 3 bases from J; bases unmatched to any gene: 8. CDR1 is LGHNT and CDR2 is FRNRAP in the germline V gene. For the CDR3, the DNA is TGTGCTAGTGGTCTAGCTAAAGCGGGAACAGATACGCAGTATTTT. It specifies CASGLAKAGTDTQYF.